This TCR beta chain emerged from a study of T cell responses to AZD1222 COVID-19 vaccine. Across the whole study: The study pooled second doses at about 4 or about 12 weeks. General observations from the study: Females outnumbered males among donors, who were mostly white British; clonal diversity was possibly underestimated. Unmutated variant regions are reportedly the target of nearly half of TCRs that are spike-specific.

As regards this clone: No antigen is known for it.

The germline V gene has CDR1 SGHTA and CDR2 FQGNSA. The germline V and J ends were trimmed by 4 bases and 9 bases, with 16 bases remaining between them. This CDR3 is 15 amino acids long. Clones were read by immunoSEQ multiplex PCR, and TCRdb kept only the in-frame ones, dropping some. The table includes about 97,000 clones, 80% to 90% detected once. The receptor comes from an adult in good health. Material: peripheral blood, obtained on day 0 of AZD1222 vaccination. The chain couples TRBV7-2 to TRBJ1-6, with D possibly TRBD1 on 5 matching bases. The CDR3 DNA is TGTGCCAGCAGCTCCGACGGGGACTTGGGTTCACCCCTCCACTTT. Translated, it gives CASSSDGDLGSPLHF. The variable domain in full, with the rest retrieved from reference TRBV7-2 and TRBJ1-6, is GAGVSQSPSNKVTEKGKDVELRCDPISGHTALYWYRQSLGQGLEFLIYFQGNSAPDKSGLPSDRFSAERTGGSVSTLTIQRTQQEDSAVYLCASSSDGDLGSPLHFGNGTRLTVT.